This T cell receptor (beta chain) emerged from a study of T cell responses to AZD1222 COVID-19 vaccine. As regards this clone: Its cognate antigen is unknown.

Study-level findings and limits: Among those given AZD1222, only five or six were seropositive at baseline. The donor cohort was predominantly white British with a female majority, and clonal diversity may have been underestimated.

This table comes from immunoSEQ multiplex PCR, and its TCRdb copy is limited to in-frame clones, with some not included. The table has 73,000 or so clones, roughly four fifths seen once. This CDR3 comprises 14 residues. Deletions cut 0 bases from V and 9 bases from J, with 14 bases between. Germline CDR1 reads LGHNA; CDR2 reads YSLEER. The receptor's source is an adult in good health. V gene TRBV4-3 combines with J gene TRBJ1-2; the D gene is possibly TRBD1 (5 bases). Sequencing used peripheral blood, obtained on day 0 of AZD1222 vaccination. This chain's CDR3 is CASSQDTRGESYTF. The CDR3 DNA sequence: TGCGCCAGCAGCCAAGACACACGGGGGGAGAGCTACACCTTC.